The T cell receptor beta chain described here comes from a study of cytomegalovirus exposure and HLA in healthy donors. The study, taken as a whole, reports: A later analysis reported that several of the most significant clusters appeared to be linked to common viral pathogens, among them Epstein-Barr virus. Presence/absence analysis assumed near-uniform sequencing depth across donors. The authors excluded some V segments, including TRBV6-2 and TRBV6-3, as indistinguishable.

The donors comprised healthy bone marrow donors. About this clone: The antigen remains unidentified.

The PCR ran on 60 Vbeta and 13 Jbeta primers. Generated by immunoSEQ multiplex PCR, the TCRdb table keeps only in-frame clones and is missing some. The table shows about 120,000 clones, with 70% to 80% occurring only once. With 4 bases clipped from V and 3 bases from J, the junction kept 5 bases outside the gene matches. There are 14 residues in the CDR3. Germline loops: CDR1 SGHDT, CDR2 YYEEEE. This sequence was found in a man aged 40-49 years in good health and CMV-seropositive. The chain links TRBV5-6 to TRBJ2-7, with 9 bases that match TRBD1. Sequencing was done on a sample of PBMCs. Written as DNA, the CDR3 is TGTGCCAGCAGCCCCCGACAGGGGGGCTACGAGCAGTACTTC. It translates to CASSPRQGGYEQYF.